This T cell receptor beta chain is drawn from a study of blood T cells in healthy people across ages. On this clonotype: This may be a read error: a much more frequent sequence differs by one nucleotide.

It was with a sample-barcoded 5' primer and a J-beta primer mix that a second PCR of about 6 to 12 cycles was run. MiXCR, applied by TCRdb to the 5' RACE reads, yields one record per CDR3 protein. The sample includes about 680,000 distinct CDR3 sequences, approximately 49% of them seen just once. Sequencing was done on a sample of blood. This clonotype originated in a woman in her fifties or sixties in good health.

In DNA, the CDR3 is TGTGCCAGCAGCTCGCAACAGTCGGGTACGCAGTATTTT. Amino acid sequence: CASSSQQSGTQYF. The rearrangement uses TRBV7-9 and TRBJ2-3; D remains ambiguous. The germline gives CDR1 SEHNR, CDR2 FQNEAQ (reference sequence). V was clipped by 4 bases and J by 8 bases, with 13 bases between them. The CDR3 runs 13 residues.